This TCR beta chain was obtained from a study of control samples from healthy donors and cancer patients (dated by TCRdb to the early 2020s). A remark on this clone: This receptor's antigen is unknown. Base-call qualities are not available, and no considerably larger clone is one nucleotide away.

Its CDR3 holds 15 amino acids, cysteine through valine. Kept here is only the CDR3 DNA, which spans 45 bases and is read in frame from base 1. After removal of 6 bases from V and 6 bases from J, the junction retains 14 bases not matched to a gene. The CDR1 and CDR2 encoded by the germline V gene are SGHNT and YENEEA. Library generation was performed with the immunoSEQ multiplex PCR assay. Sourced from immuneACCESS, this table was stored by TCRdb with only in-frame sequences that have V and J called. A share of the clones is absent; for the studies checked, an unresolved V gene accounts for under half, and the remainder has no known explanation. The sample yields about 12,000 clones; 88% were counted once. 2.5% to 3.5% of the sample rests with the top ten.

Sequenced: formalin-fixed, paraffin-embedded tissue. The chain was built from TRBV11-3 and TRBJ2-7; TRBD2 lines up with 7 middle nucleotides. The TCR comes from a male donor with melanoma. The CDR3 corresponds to CASSPEGGILGEQYV. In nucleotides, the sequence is TGTGCCAGCAGTCCAGAGGGAGGGATCCTAGGCGAGCAGTACGTC.